The rows below give T cell receptor beta chains drawn from one sample of a study of blood T cell repertoires in COVID-19. The protocol was immunoSEQ multiplex PCR, while the TCRdb copy is restricted to in-frame clones and leaves out a portion. Here the sample spans roughly 76,000 clones, around 89% being singletons. Material for sequencing was PBMCs or T cells enriched from blood (not recorded which). These receptors all stem from a woman aged 45-65 years with acute COVID-19. CDR3s include the opening cysteine and the closing phenylalanine or tryptophan. D genes are given only for firm matches. Expanded clones are given a class, and other clones once, few, many or no size at all.

16	TRBV5-1	once	TRBJ2-2	TRBD2	TGCGCCAGCAGCTTGGTCCTAGCGGGAACCACCGGGGAGCTGTTTTTT	CASSLVLAGTTGELFF
15	TRBV25-1	few	TRBJ1-2	-	TGTGCCAGCAGTGAATGGGGAGGGCAATTCTATGGCTACACCTTC	CASSEWGGQFYGYTF
13	TRBV2	-	TRBJ2-3	TRBD2	TGTGCCAGCAGTGAAGCACGGACTAGCGGGAGGTATTTT	CASSEARTSGRYF
15	TRBV5-6	-	TRBJ2-1	TRBD2	TGTGCCAGCAGCTTGCGGCGGGGGTCCTACAATGAGCAGTTCTTC	CASSLRRGSYNEQFF
13	TRBV6-1	-	TRBJ2-5	-	TGTGCCAGCAGTGAAGAAATGCAGGAGACCCAGTACTTC	CASSEEMQETQYF
15	TRBV28	once	TRBJ2-7	-	TGTGCCAGCAGTTTACCGGGGGAGATCCGGGACGAGCAGTACTTC	CASSLPGEIRDEQYF
13	TRBV7-9	few	TRBJ1-4	-	TGTGCCAGCAGTCTAAGTGACAGTGAAAAACTGTTTTTT	CASSLSDSEKLFF
16	TRBV9	-	TRBJ1-3	-	TGTGCCAGCAGCGTAGCTAGGGGGGGCGCTGGAAACACCATATATTTT	CASSVARGGAGNTIYF
13	TRBV18	-	TRBJ1-4	TRBD1	TGTGCCAGCTCACCGAAGGGACAGGGGAAACTGTTTTTT	CASSPKGQGKLFF
12	TRBV24-1	-	TRBJ2-7	-	TGTGCCACCAGTGACTCAGGGGACGAGCAGTACTTC	CATSDSGDEQYF
15	TRBV11-2	-	TRBJ2-1	TRBD2	TGTGCCAGCAGACTAACTAGCGGGAACTACAATGAGCAGTTCTTC	CASRLTSGNYNEQFF
13	TRBV7-2	-	TRBJ1-5	-	TGTGCCAGCAGCTTAAATGAGTTTCAGCCCCAGCATTTT	CASSLNEFQPQHF
13	TRBV11-2	once	TRBJ2-2	-	TGTGCCAGCAGCCCAGGGAACACCGGGGAGCTGTTTTTT	CASSPGNTGELFF
16	TRBV7-3	-	TRBJ2-1	TRBD2	TGTGCCAGCAGCCCGACGACTAGCGGCTCCTACAATGAGCAGTTCTTC	CASSPTTSGSYNEQFF
12	TRBV19	-	TRBJ2-1	-	TGTGCCAGTAGCGAAAGGGGAAATGAGCAGTTCTTC	CASSERGNEQFF
16	TRBV11-1	-	TRBJ2-1	TRBD2	TGTGCCAGCAGCTTAGCGCGGACTAGCGGATACAATGAGCAGTTCTTC	CASSLARTSGYNEQFF
15	TRBV15	-	TRBJ1-2	TRBD1	TGTGCCACCAGTTCGCCGGGACAGAGTTACTATGGCTACACCTTC	CATSSPGQSYYGYTF
16	TRBV14	-	TRBJ1-2	TRBD1	TGTGCCAGCAGCCACGTTGACAGGGGCGGAGTTTCTGGCTACACCTTC	CASSHVDRGGVSGYTF
11	TRBV7-6	-	TRBJ2-1	-	TGTGCCAGCAGCTTAGACAGTGAGCAGTTCTTC	CASSLDSEQFF
17	TRBV11-2	-	TRBJ2-1	TRBD2	TGTGCCAGCAGCTTAGATCTTGGCGGGAGAGCCTACAATGAGCAGTTCTTC	CASSLDLGGRAYNEQFF
15	TRBV6-5	-	TRBJ1-5	TRBD1	TGTGCCAGCAGCCTCAGGGGGAATAGCAATCAGCCCCAGCATTTT	CASSLRGNSNQPQHF
16	TRBV7-2	-	TRBJ2-2	-	TGTGCCAGCAGCCCCCCCGGGACTGCTGACACCGGGGAGCTGTTTTTT	CASSPPGTADTGELFF
16	TRBV19	-	TRBJ1-5	-	TGTGCCAGTAGTAGGGGGGGAACGAGAAGCAATCAGCCCCAGCATTTT	CASSRGGTRSNQPQHF
16	TRBV23-1	few	TRBJ1-3	-	TGCGCCAGCAGTCAATCGCCCAGGTTCTCTGGAAACACCATATATTTT	CASSQSPRFSGNTIYF
13	TRBV12-3/TRBV12-4	-	TRBJ2-7	-	TGTGCCAGCAGGTTAGCGGCTTCCTACGAGCAGTACTTC	CASRLAASYEQYF
15	TRBV11-3	-	TRBJ2-1	TRBD1	TGTGCCAGCAGCCCGGGACAGCGCTATGGGAATGAGCAGTTCTTC	CASSPGQRYGNEQFF
13	TRBV27	-	TRBJ1-1	-	TGTGCCAGCAGTTTCGCGAAGAACACTGAAGCTTTCTTT	CASSFAKNTEAFF
15	TRBV6-1	-	TRBJ2-7	-	TGTGCCAGCAGTGACGTGGCCCCTTTCTCCTACGAGCAGTACTTC	CASSDVAPFSYEQYF
11	TRBV6-5	-	TRBJ2-7	-	TGTGCCAGCAGTAACAAATACGAGCAGTACTTC	CASSNKYEQYF